The 13 T cell receptor beta chains presented below share a single source sample, sequenced in a study of T cell responses to AZD1222 COVID-19 vaccine. Produced via immunoSEQ multiplex PCR; TCRdb's table is partial and in-frame only. The sample has some 120,000 clones; over 85% are singletons. The sequencing used peripheral blood, collected on day 0 of AZD1222 vaccination. These receptors originate from an adult in good health.

The V gene is TRBV25-1, the J gene TRBJ2-3; 8 bases align to TRBD2. V dropped 2 bases and J dropped 3; count of bases not matched to a gene: 7. The CDR3 loop spans 16 amino acids. Per the germline V gene, CDR1 is MGHDK and CDR2 is SYGVNS. This CDR3 reads CASSEPRGTRTDTQYF. The CDR3 DNA sequence: TGTGCCAGCAGTGAACCTAGGGGGACTAGGACAGATACGCAGTATTTT. Looking up the rest from reference TRBV25-1 and TRBJ2-3 gives the full variable domain: EADIYQTPRYLVIGTGKKITLECSQTMGHDKMYWYQQDPGMELHLIHYSYGVNSTEKGDLSSESTVSRIRTEHFPLTLESARPSHTSQYLCASSEPRGTRTDTQYFGPGTRLTVL.

This clone was picked up one time. J is TRBJ2-3 and V is TRBV4-1; 8 positions match TRBD1. V lost 0 bases, J lost 5 bases, and 7 bases stayed unmatched. CDR3 length: 16 residues. Germline V gene lookup returns CDR1 MGHRA and CDR2 YSYEKL. The CDR3 loop reads CASSQDIAGGEDTQYF. The CDR3 DNA sequence: TGCGCCAGCAGCCAAGATATTGCAGGGGGCGAAGATACGCAGTATTTT.

The rearrangement uses TRBV25-1 and TRBJ2-7; perhaps TRBD2 as D (6 bases). Trimming removed 4 bases from V and 2 bases from J, with 12 bases in between. The CDR3 is made up of 14 amino acids. Germline V gene sequence: CDR1 MGHDK, CDR2 SYGVNS. CDR3 sequence (DNA): TGTGCCAGCAGTGGGCTAGCGACCCCCTACGAGCAGTACTTC. Its protein product is CASSGLATPYEQYF.

Only a few counts were recorded for this clone. The V and J genes are TRBV4-1 and TRBJ1-4, with a possible D match to TRBD1 (6 bases). This CDR3 has 17 amino acids. Trimming stripped 0 bases from V and 8 bases from J, with 19 bases between. CDR1 and CDR2 (germline): MGHRA, YSYEKL. In DNA form, the CDR3 reads TGCGCCAGCAGCCAAGACGTGGGCACCCGAGGGGGAGAAAAACTGTTTTTT. It translates to CASSQDVGTRGGEKLFF.

The chain uses TRBV27 and TRBJ1-1; D gene unclear. Germline CDR1 MNHEY, CDR2 SMNVEV (reference sequence). This CDR3 is built from 15 residues. V gave up 0 bases and J gave up 0 bases, with 8 bases separating them. The CDR3 DNA is TGTGCCAGCAGTTTATCCCGGGGAATGAACACTGAAGCTTTCTTT. It specifies CASSLSRGMNTEAFF.

The chain has TRBV18 and TRBJ1-1; D remains unclear. V lost 5 bases to trimming and J lost 0 bases, with 7 bases between them. Germline V gene data show CDR1 as KGHSH and CDR2 as LQKENI. The CDR3 spans 13 residues. The DNA for the CDR3 is TGTGCCAGCTCAGAACAGCTGAACACTGAAGCTTTCTTT. As protein: CASSEQLNTEAFF.

V gene TRBV30 combines with J gene TRBJ2-1; a weak D match, TRBD1 (5 bases). The length of the CDR3 is 13 residues. CDR1 is GTSNPN and CDR2 is SVGIG in the germline V gene (reference sequence). V dropped 7 bases and J dropped 3 bases, with 13 bases sitting between them. This CDR3 reads CALQVPFYNEQFF. CDR3 in DNA: TGTGCCTTACAGGTTCCCTTCTACAATGAGCAGTTCTTC. The complete variable domain, with remaining parts taken from reference TRBV30 and TRBJ2-1, reads SQTIHQWPATLVQPVGSPLSLECTVEGTSNPNLYWYRQAAGRGLQLLFYSVGIGQISSEVPQNLSASRPQDRQFILSSKKLLLSDSGFYLCALQVPFYNEQFFGPGTRLTVL.

The chain has TRBV19 and TRBJ2-7; 9 nucleotides match TRBD1. The junction had 7 bases not matched to a gene; V was cut back by 5 bases and J by 2 bases. CDR1 and CDR2 (germline): LNHDA, SQIVND (reference sequence). This CDR3 is 15 amino acids long. The DNA of the CDR3 is TGTGCCAGTAGTTCGGGACAGGGAGTAACCTACGAGCAGTACTTC. It encodes CASSSGQGVTYEQYF.

A single count supports this clone. This chain connects TRBV12-3 or TRBV12-4 to TRBJ1-1; D is undetermined. Trimming took off 8 bases at V and 4 bases at J, with 14 bases between the two ends. This CDR3 has 13 amino acids. CDR3 protein: CASDDEVGTEAFF. The CDR3, as DNA: TGTGCCAGCGATGATGAAGTGGGCACTGAAGCTTTCTTT.

The gene calls are TRBV19 and TRBJ2-7, with 8 bases lining up with TRBD2. V lost 3 bases to trimming and J lost 0 bases; unmatched junction nucleotides: 4. Germline lookup yields CDR1 LNHDA and CDR2 SQIVND (reference sequence). This CDR3 is built from 15 residues. The CDR3, as DNA: TGTGCCAGTAGTATCGGACTAGCCCGCTCCTACGAGCAGTACTTC. Protein sequence: CASSIGLARSYEQYF.

The chain recombines TRBV7-9 with TRBJ1-5, with 7 bases fitting TRBD1. Germline CDR1 SEHNR, CDR2 FQNEAQ (reference sequence). The V gene end was trimmed by 5 bases and the J gene end by 2 bases; junction bases not matched to a gene: 6. This CDR3 is 15 amino acids long. The CDR3 loop is CASSLDRVGNQPQHF. For the CDR3, the DNA is TGTGCCAGCAGCCTAGACAGGGTAGGCAATCAGCCCCAGCATTTT.

The V gene is TRBV5-1, the J gene TRBJ1-3, with D maybe TRBD1 (5 bases). This CDR3 has 16 residues. V was trimmed by 4 bases and J by 0 bases, leaving 14 bases between them. Per the germline V gene, CDR1 is SGHRS and CDR2 is YFSETQ. The CDR3 sequence: CASSMDNPNSGNTIYF. The CDR3 DNA follows: TGCGCCAGCAGCATGGACAACCCCAACTCTGGAAACACCATATATTTT.

This rearrangement joins TRBV10-3 to TRBJ2-1; unclear D gene. Trimming removed 4 bases from V and 2 bases from J, with 15 bases in between. Germline CDR1 reads ENHRY; CDR2 reads SYGVKD. The CDR3 spans 16 residues. The CDR3 coding sequence is TGTGCCATCAGTGGGGGTAAGGTTATGCCCTACAATGAGCAGTTCTTC. The encoded protein is CAISGGKVMPYNEQFF.